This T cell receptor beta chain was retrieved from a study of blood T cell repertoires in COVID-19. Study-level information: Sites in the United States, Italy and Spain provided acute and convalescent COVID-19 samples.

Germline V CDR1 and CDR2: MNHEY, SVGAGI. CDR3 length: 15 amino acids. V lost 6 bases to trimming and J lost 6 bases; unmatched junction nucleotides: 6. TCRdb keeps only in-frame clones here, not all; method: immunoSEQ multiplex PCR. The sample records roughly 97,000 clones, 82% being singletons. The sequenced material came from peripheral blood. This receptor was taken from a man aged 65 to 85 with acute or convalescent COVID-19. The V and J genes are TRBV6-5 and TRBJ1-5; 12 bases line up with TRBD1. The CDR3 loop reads CASSPGTGGRQPQHF. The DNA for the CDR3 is TGTGCCAGCAGCCCCGGGACAGGGGGCCGTCAGCCCCAGCATTTT.